The present TCR beta chain was sequenced within a study of cytomegalovirus exposure and HLA in healthy donors. CDR1 SGHRS and CDR2 YFSETQ come from the germline V gene. This CDR3 contains 15 residues. V was clipped by 4 bases and J by 6 bases; unmatched bases: 5. With 60 Vbeta and 13 Jbeta primers, the PCR was carried out. This table comes from immunoSEQ multiplex PCR, and its TCRdb copy is limited to in-frame clones, with some not included. The data contain 110,000 or so clones, approximately 80% of them seen just once; the ten biggest clones take up roughly an eighth. The receptor was isolated from a woman in her thirties or forties in good health and CMV-seropositive. The genes are TRBV5-1 and TRBJ1-6; 9 bases match TRBD1. Specimen: PBMCs. CDR3 nucleotide sequence: TGCGCCAGCAGCGCACGGACAGGGGTTAATTCACCCCTCCACTTT. Amino acid sequence: CASSARTGVNSPLHF. The variable domain in full, with the rest retrieved from reference TRBV5-1 and TRBJ1-6, is KAGVTQTPRYLIKTRGQQVTLSCSPISGHRSVSWYQQTPGQGLQFLFEYFSETQRNKGNFPGRFSGRQFSNSRSEMNVSTLELGDSALYLCASSARTGVNSPLHFGNGTRLTVT.